One and the same sample provided the 31 T cell receptor beta chains below, sequenced in a study of shared clonotypes between healthy human individuals. Clones were sequenced by immunoSEQ multiplex PCR, and TCRdb holds only the in-frame ones, with some missing. Of 2 million to 2.5 million clones listed, about 94% are singletons. Sequencing was performed on naive CD4+ T cells sorted from blood. As to subset: CD45RA+ positively selected. The receptor source for this set is a man younger than 30 in good health.

This clone was seen just once. The chain employs TRBV19 and TRBJ2-7, with 14 bases identical to TRBD2. Trimming took 6 bases from V and 5 from J; bases not matched to a gene: 6. This CDR3 spans 15 amino acids. Per the germline V gene, CDR1 is LNHDA and CDR2 is SQIVND (reference sequence). CDR3 sequence (DNA): TGTGCCAGTAGGGAGGGACTAGCGGGAGATCACGAGCAGTACTTC. It encodes CASREGLAGDHEQYF.

A note on this clone: Other DNA sequences in this sample translate to the same CDR3. The V gene is TRBV18, the J gene TRBJ1-5; no clear D. From germline, CDR1 is KGHSH and CDR2 LQKENI. Trimming left V 2 bases short and J 4 bases short, with 3 bases between. This CDR3 contains 12 residues. Written as DNA, the CDR3 is TGTGCCAGCTCACCAAGAAATCAGCCCCAGCATTTT. It yields the protein CASSPRNQPQHF.

This chain links TRBV5-4 with TRBJ1-2, with D unresolved. The ends were cut back, 0 bases at V and 0 bases at J, with 9 bases in the middle. Germline lookup yields CDR1 SGHNT and CDR2 YYREEE (reference sequence). The CDR3 contains 15 residues. CDR3: CASSLGAGSNYGYTF. CDR3 DNA sequence: TGTGCCAGCAGCTTGGGGGCAGGATCTAACTATGGCTACACCTTC. The full variable domain, rest sourced from reference TRBV5-4 and TRBJ1-2, is ETGVTQSPTHLIKTRGQQVTLRCSSQSGHNTVSWYQQALGQGPQFIFQYYREEENGRGNFPPRFSGLQFPNYSSELNVNALELDDSALYLCASSLGAGSNYGYTFGSGTRLTVV.

This CDR3 is CASSPALLTGEPYEQYF. CDR3 DNA sequence: TGCGCCAGCAGCCCAGCCCTTTTGACAGGTGAACCCTACGAGCAGTACTTC. The chain has TRBV4-1 and TRBJ2-7; D may be TRBD1 (6 bases). V was clipped by 4 bases and J by 2 bases, with 21 bases between them. There are 17 residues in the CDR3. Per the germline V gene, CDR1 is MGHRA and CDR2 is YSYEKL.

On this clone itself: One junction end does not reproduce the germline sequence, and a read error may be involved. This chain joins TRBV7-9 and TRBJ2-3; D is perhaps TRBD2 (6 bases). The germline V gene has CDR1 SEHNR and CDR2 FQNEAQ (reference sequence). The CDR3 is made up of 17 amino acids. CDR3 sequence: CASSSSQGGELTVTQYF. As DNA, the CDR3 is TGTGCCAGCAGCTCCAGCCAGGGCGGGGAACTCACAGTTACGCAGTATTTT.

The rearrangement joins TRBV7-9 to TRBJ1-6; 12 nucleotides match TRBD1. The CDR3 runs 17 residues. Germline V gene lookup returns CDR1 SEHNR and CDR2 FQNEAQ (reference sequence). Unmatched junction bases numbered 6, after V lost 5 bases and J lost 4 bases. The CDR3 spells CASSRGQGADYNSPLHF. Here the CDR3 DNA reads TGTGCCAGCAGCCGGGGACAGGGGGCTGATTATAATTCACCCCTCCACTTT.

The gene calls are TRBV11-2 and TRBJ1-4; no reliable D call. In germline, CDR1 is SGHAT, CDR2 FQNNGV. Trimming removed 4 bases at V and 8 bases at J, with 11 bases between. The CDR3 is 13 amino acids. The CDR3: CASSSGSGEKLFF. In DNA, the CDR3 is TGTGCCAGCAGCTCCGGATCGGGAGAAAAACTGTTTTTT.

This clone was counted a single time. This sequence joins TRBV2 and TRBJ1-2; TRBD1 matches at 7 bases. The CDR3 extends over 15 amino acids. The germline CDR1 and CDR2 sequences are SNHLY and FYNNEI. V lost 8 bases and J lost 3; bases outside the gene matches: 12. In DNA form, the CDR3 reads TGTGCCAGCGCCTCCTTCCCGGGGACAGACTATGGCTACACCTTC. Its translation: CASASFPGTDYGYTF. Full variable domain (remainder filled in from reference TRBV2 and TRBJ1-2): EPEVTQTPSHQVTQMGQEVILRCVPISNHLYFYWYRQILGQKVEFLVSFYNNEISEKSEIFDDQFSVERPDGSNFTLKIRSTKLEDSAMYFCASASFPGTDYGYTFGSGTRLTVV.

About this clone itself: The sample has other DNA sequences that encode this CDR3 too. This chain joins TRBV18 and TRBJ2-5; 11 nucleotides agree with TRBD2. The CDR3 is 15 residues long. The J segment lost 2 bases and the V segment lost 4 bases, leaving 3 bases of the junction unmatched. Germline V gene data show CDR1 as KGHSH and CDR2 as LQKENI. CDR3 sequence (DNA): TGTGCCAGCTCACAGACTAGCGGGGCTCAAGAGACCCAGTACTTC. Residues: CASSQTSGAQETQYF.

This rearrangement joins TRBV5-1 to TRBJ1-3; TRBD1 might be the D (6 bases). CDR1 SGHRS and CDR2 YFSETQ come from the germline V gene. Between the trimmed V and J ends, which lost 0 bases and 2 bases, there was a span of 12 bases. This CDR3 contains 16 residues. The chain's CDR3 is CASSLEAGETGNTIYF. CDR3 sequence (DNA): TGCGCCAGCAGCTTGGAAGCAGGGGAGACTGGAAACACCATATATTTT.

The V and J genes are TRBV4-3 and TRBJ1-4, with unresolved D. CDR3 size: 15 residues. V lost 2 bases, J lost 4 bases, and 11 bases lay in between. The germline V gene encodes CDR1 LGHNA and CDR2 YSLEER. CDR3 sequence reads: CASSQFPGSNEKLFF. The CDR3, as DNA: TGCGCCAGCAGCCAATTCCCGGGGAGTAATGAAAAACTGTTTTTT.

The chain combines TRBV6-1 with TRBJ1-6; TRBD1 aligns across 7 bases. With V trimmed by 7 bases and J by 4 bases, 7 bases remained unmatched. The germline gives CDR1 MNHNS, CDR2 SASEGT. The CDR3 consists of 15 residues. DNA for the CDR3: TGTGCCAGCACCGGGGGACAGTCATATAATTCACCCCTCCACTTT. Translated: CASTGGQSYNSPLHF.

The chain combines TRBV27 with TRBJ2-5; TRBD1 agrees at 7 bases. Germline V gives CDR1 MNHEY, CDR2 SMNVEV (reference sequence). Trimming removed 6 bases from V and 4 bases from J; junction bases left unmatched: 11. The CDR3 extends over 15 amino acids. The CDR3 nucleotides read TGTGCCAGCAGGCCCGACAGGGCCCTTCGAGAGACCCAGTACTTC. This gives the protein CASRPDRALRETQYF.

J is TRBJ2-1 and V is TRBV6-5; 15 bases map to TRBD2. Trimming at V came to 5 bases and at J to 7 bases, leaving 3 bases not matched to a gene. The CDR3 loop spans 15 amino acids. Germline lookup yields CDR1 MNHEY and CDR2 SVGAGI. Here the CDR3 DNA reads TGTGCCAGCAGTAGGACTAGCGGGGGGGTGAATGAGCAGTTCTTC. It encodes CASSRTSGGVNEQFF.

The chain links TRBV6-5 to TRBJ1-4; a weak D match, TRBD1 (6 bases). The V gene lost 6 bases and the J gene lost 8 bases, with 7 bases spanning the gap. CDR1 and CDR2 (germline): MNHEY, SVGAGI. This CDR3 spans 11 amino acids. DNA of the CDR3: TGTGCCAGCAGCCAGGGGGAAAAACTGTTTTTT. It codes for CASSQGEKLFF.

This clone has more than one count but fewer than ten. This chain connects TRBV5-1 to TRBJ1-3; TRBD1 aligns across 7 bases. The CDR3 runs 15 residues. The V gene's germline CDR1 is SGHRS and CDR2 YFSETQ. Germline trimming cut 4 bases from V and 0 bases from J; bases unmatched to any gene: 4. The CDR3 spells CASSTGQDSGNTIYF. CDR3 nucleotides: TGCGCCAGCAGCACCGGACAGGACTCTGGAAACACCATATATTTT. Full variable domain (rest looked up from reference TRBV5-1 and TRBJ1-3): KAGVTQTPRYLIKTRGQQVTLSCSPISGHRSVSWYQQTPGQGLQFLFEYFSETQRNKGNFPGRFSGRQFSNSRSEMNVSTLELGDSALYLCASSTGQDSGNTIYFGEGSWLTVV.

The rearrangement links TRBV5-4 to TRBJ1-6; TRBD1 might be the D (5 bases). The CDR3 totals 16 residues. With 4 bases removed from V and 8 bases from J, the gap between germline ends came to 19 bases. CDR1 is SGHNT and CDR2 is YYREEE in the germline V gene (reference sequence). This CDR3 is CASSPSGRGMDSPLHF. Written as DNA, the CDR3 is TGTGCCAGCAGCCCCAGTGGTCGGGGGATGGATTCACCCCTCCACTTT.

The chain joins TRBV18 to TRBJ2-7; 8 nucleotides agree with TRBD1. Germline lookup yields CDR1 KGHSH and CDR2 LQKENI. CDR3 length: 15 residues. With 6 bases clipped from V and 4 bases from J, the junction kept 11 bases outside the gene matches. The CDR3 nucleotides are TGTGCCAGCTCGTCTACAGGGGGAGACACTTACGAGCAGTACTTC. Its protein is CASSSTGGDTYEQYF.

The V and J genes are TRBV5-1 and TRBJ1-4; D perhaps matches TRBD1 (6 bases). CDR3 length: 15 amino acids. The V gene's germline CDR1 is SGHRS and CDR2 YFSETQ. Trimming cost V 5 bases and J 5 bases, with 16 bases left between them. The CDR3 region is CASRPRDTENEKLFF. The CDR3, as DNA: TGCGCCAGCAGGCCCCGGGACACCGAGAATGAAAAACTGTTTTTT.

Comment on this clone: Other DNA sequences in the same sample also yield this CDR3. V gene TRBV5-1 combines with J gene TRBJ1-3; the D gene is possibly TRBD1 (5 bases). The V end lost 3 bases, the J end lost 0 bases, and 10 bases lay between the germline ends. The CDR3 totals 15 residues. Germline-derived CDR1 and CDR2 are SGHRS and YFSETQ. CDR3 coding DNA: TGCGCCAGCAGCTCCGGGACGGGCTCTGGAAACACCATATATTTT. Translation: CASSSGTGSGNTIYF.

This chain links TRBV5-1 with TRBJ2-1; D is possibly TRBD1 (6 bases). The CDR3 has 14 amino acids. Per the germline V gene, CDR1 is SGHRS and CDR2 is YFSETQ. V was trimmed by 4 bases and J by 6 bases, leaving 14 bases between them. CDR3 DNA: TGCGCCAGCAGCCGGGTTGAAGGGGGCAATGAGCAGTTCTTC. It codes for CASSRVEGGNEQFF.

In the case of this clone: Other DNA sequences in this sample translate to the same CDR3. The chain has TRBV10-3 and TRBJ2-7; perhaps TRBD2 as D (7 bases). Trimming took off 0 bases at V and 1 base at J, with 10 bases between the two ends. CDR1 is ENHRY and CDR2 is SYGVKD in the germline V gene. The CDR3 consists of 15 residues. In nucleotides, the CDR3 is TGTGCCATCAGTGAGTCTGGGGGGGCTTCCTACGAGCAGTACTTC. Protein product: CAISESGGASYEQYF.

The V call is TRBV10-2, the J call TRBJ2-3, with 8 bases aligning to TRBD1. J gave up 4 bases and V 8 bases, and 8 bases lay outside the gene matches. The CDR3 runs 14 residues. From germline, CDR1 is WSHSY and CDR2 SAAADI. CDR3 residues: CASGYDRGADTQYF. The DNA of the CDR3 is TGCGCCAGCGGCTACGACAGGGGTGCAGATACGCAGTATTTT.

The chain is built from TRBV21-1 and TRBJ1-6. TRBV21-1 is termed a pseudogene. The CDR3 sequence is 17 residues long. The DNA of the CDR3 is TGTGCCAGCAGCTCCCGGAGGGGTTCCTCCTATAATTCACCCCTCCACTTT. Translating gives CASSSRRGSSYNSPLHF.

The chain is built from TRBV19 and TRBJ1-2; D unclear. The CDR3 length is 11 residues. V was shortened by 10 bases and J by 6 bases, with 12 bases between the two germline ends. Germline CDR1 reads LNHDA; CDR2 reads SQIVND (reference sequence). CDR3 DNA: TGTGCCACCCGGCGGAATCATGGCTACACCTTC. It translates to CATRRNHGYTF.

This clone was recorded once. The rearrangement uses TRBV2 and TRBJ2-7, with 7 positions matching TRBD1. This CDR3 has 19 residues. V dropped 0 bases and J dropped 1; count of bases not matched to a gene: 15. Germline V gene sequence: CDR1 SNHLY, CDR2 FYNNEI. In DNA, the CDR3 is TGTGCCAGCAGTGAAGCGACTAAAGACAGGGTTATGCGATCCTACGAGCAGTACTTC. This encodes CASSEATKDRVMRSYEQYF. The entire variable domain, with the rest obtained from reference TRBV2 and TRBJ2-7, is as follows: EPEVTQTPSHQVTQMGQEVILRCVPISNHLYFYWYRQILGQKVEFLVSFYNNEISEKSEIFDDQFSVERPDGSNFTLKIRSTKLEDSAMYFCASSEATKDRVMRSYEQYFGPGTRLTVT.

A single count supports this clone. The rearrangement joins TRBV2 to TRBJ1-1, with D perhaps TRBD1 (5 bases). V was trimmed by 1 base and J by 0 bases, leaving 12 bases between them. CDR1 is SNHLY and CDR2 is FYNNEI in the germline V gene. The CDR3 covers 16 residues. As DNA, the CDR3 is TGTGCCAGCAGTGAAGGGGGGAGATGGATGAACACTGAAGCTTTCTTT. Amino acid sequence: CASSEGGRWMNTEAFF.

As regards this clone: Being one base from a much bigger clone, this may be a read error. Other nucleotide sequences in the sample specify the same CDR3. The chain couples TRBV30 to TRBJ1-1; D unclear. V was pared by 0 bases and J by 0 bases, with 5 bases between. Germline V lookup: CDR1 GTSNPN, CDR2 SVGIG (reference sequence). The CDR3 spans 13 residues. CDR3 sequence reads: CAWSVQLNTEAFF. In DNA, the CDR3 is TGTGCCTGGAGTGTACAGCTGAACACTGAAGCTTTCTTT.

The chain has TRBV5-4 and TRBJ2-1, with 8 bases matching TRBD1. CDR1 SGHNT and CDR2 YYREEE come from the germline V gene (reference sequence). V shed 5 bases, J shed 1 base, and the junction held 8 bases outside the gene matches. This CDR3 contains 16 residues. CDR3 DNA: TGTGCCAGCAGTCCACCGGGACAGGCATCCTACAATGAGCAGTTCTTC. Amino acid sequence: CASSPPGQASYNEQFF.

Turning to this clone: The sample holds other DNA sequences that translate to the same CDR3. The gene calls are TRBV18 and TRBJ2-6; D is ambiguous. V was shortened by 2 bases and J by 3 bases, with 2 bases between the two germline ends. The CDR3 sequence is 13 residues long. CDR1 KGHSH and CDR2 LQKENI come from the germline V gene. The CDR3 loop is CASSPGGANVLTF. The CDR3 DNA is TGTGCCAGCTCACCAGGTGGGGCCAACGTCCTGACTTTC.

V usage is TRBV15 and J usage is TRBJ2-7; either TRBD1 or TRBD2 may supply D (5 bases each). With 1 base removed from V and 2 bases from J, the gap between germline ends came to 12 bases. CDR1 and CDR2 from the germline V gene are LNHNV and YYDKDF (reference sequence). This CDR3 is 15 amino acids long. CDR3 residues: CATSRGRGLTYEQYF. CDR3 nucleotides: TGTGCCACCAGCAGAGGTCGGGGCCTTACCTACGAGCAGTACTTC.